This is a list of T cell receptor beta chains from one sample in a study of technical replicates of blood from a few donors. TCRdb's copy holds only in-frame clones and misses some; the assay was immunoSEQ multiplex PCR. Of 70,000 to 85,000 clones listed, 80% to 95% are singletons. The sample taken for sequencing was T cells isolated from PBMCs. The receptors derive from a human donor in good health. The CDR3 runs from the conserved cysteine through the conserved F or W. The D gene is left open where the match is weak. Clone size is stated in some rows and not others, as once, few, many or a class when expanded.

TRBJ1-2	TRBV7-8	NA	NA	CASSLVGTGLWRNYGYTF	TGTGCCAGCAGCTTAGTTGGTACAGGGCTTTGGCGTAACTATGGCTACACCTTC
TRBJ1-3	TRBV29-1	NA	NA	CSVVVGAHGNTIYF	TGCAGCGTTGTTGTAGGGGCTCATGGAAACACCATATATTTT
TRBJ2-5	TRBV21-1	NA	NA	CASTPSLQETQYF	TGTGCCAGCACCCCAAGCCTTCAAGAGACCCAGTACTTC
TRBJ2-1	TRBV7-3	TRBD2	NA	CASSMGLAGVEEQFF	TGTGCCAGCAGCATGGGACTAGCGGGAGTTGAAGAGCAGTTCTTC
TRBJ2-7	TRBV9	TRBD2	NA	CASSVGWTSSYYEQYF	TGTGCCAGCAGCGTAGGGTGGACTAGCTCCTACTACGAGCAGTACTTC
TRBJ2-7	TRBV19	NA	NA	CASSIQGRYEQYF	TGTGCCAGTAGTATCCAGGGGCGGTACGAGCAGTACTTC
TRBJ1-2	TRBV25-1	TRBD1	NA	CASSRETGGYGYTF	TGTGCCAGCAGCCGTGAGACAGGGGGCTATGGCTACACCTTC
TRBJ1-2	TRBV7-9	TRBD1	NA	CASSWGDRGTDGYTF	TGTGCCAGCAGCTGGGGGGACAGGGGTACCGATGGCTACACCTTC
TRBJ2-7	TRBV27	TRBD2	NA	CASSSGGSSYEQYF	TGTGCCAGCAGTTCAGGCGGGAGCTCCTACGAGCAGTACTTC
TRBJ2-7	TRBV5-1	NA	NA	CASSISSGSYEQYF	TGCGCCAGCAGCATTAGCTCGGGCTCCTACGAGCAGTACTTC
TRBJ2-3	TRBV5-4	TRBD2	once	CASSLAAGARTDTQYF	TGTGCCAGCAGCTTGGCAGCGGGAGCCCGAACAGATACGCAGTATTTT
TRBJ2-7	TRBV10-1	NA	few	CASSEQAPLHEQYF	TGCGCCAGCAGTGAGCAGGCTCCTCTGCACGAGCAGTACTTC
TRBJ2-2	TRBV5-1	NA	NA	CASRPNSGEYSTGELFF	TGCGCCAGCAGACCCAACTCAGGGGAATACAGCACCGGGGAGCTGTTTTTT
TRBJ1-1	TRBV10-2	TRBD1	NA	CASSASQGVNTEAFF	TGCGCCAGCAGTGCATCCCAGGGGGTGAACACTGAAGCTTTCTTT
TRBJ1-2	TRBV29-1	TRBD1	once	CSVVTGRDYGYTF	TGCAGCGTTGTGACAGGGCGGGACTATGGCTACACCTTC